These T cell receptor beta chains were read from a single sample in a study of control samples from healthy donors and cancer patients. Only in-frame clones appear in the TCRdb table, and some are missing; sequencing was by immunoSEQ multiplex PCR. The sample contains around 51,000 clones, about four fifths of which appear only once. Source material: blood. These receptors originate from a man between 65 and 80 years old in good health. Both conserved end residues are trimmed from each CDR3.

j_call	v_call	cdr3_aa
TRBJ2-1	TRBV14	ASSQRATSSYNEQF
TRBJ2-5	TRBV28	ASSFGARETQY
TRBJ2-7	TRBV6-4	ATRRDRESYEQY
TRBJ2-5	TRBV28	ASSLWGRTGNMETQY
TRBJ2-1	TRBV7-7	ASSLAPGTYNEQF
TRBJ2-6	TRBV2	ASSLDGGSGANVLT
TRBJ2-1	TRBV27	ASQAYRGGGYNEQF
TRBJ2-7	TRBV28	ASSLRDTQQY
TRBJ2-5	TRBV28	ASRTSGGEGETQY
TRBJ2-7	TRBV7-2	ASSLVQGTYEQY
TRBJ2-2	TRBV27	ASSRRQGGNTGELF
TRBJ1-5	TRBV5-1	ASSPGPSNQPQH
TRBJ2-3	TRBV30	AWRDSGRGTDTQY
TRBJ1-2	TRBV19	ASSIEKGVAYDGYT